This T cell receptor beta chain was identified in a study of T cell responses to AZD1222 COVID-19 vaccine. TCRdb's table, derived via immunoSEQ multiplex PCR, lists solely in-frame clones and lacks some. The sample lists 110,000 to 150,000 clones, roughly 88% occurring once. This clone has more than one count but fewer than ten. Its antigen is unidentified. Study findings and constraints: Nearly half of spike-specific TCRs reportedly target unmutated variant regions. White British people made up most donors, females outnumbered males, and clonal diversity was possibly underestimated. The peak T cell response came first, and repertoires were sampled only after it. CD4 TCRs linked to vaccination spanned spike, dominating at 160-218 and 743-854.

CDR1 and CDR2 from the germline V gene are LGHNA and YNFKEQ. This CDR3 has 16 residues. J lost 4 bases, V lost 0 bases, and 3 bases had no gene match. The chain employs TRBV4-2 and TRBJ2-5; TRBD1 matches 12 bases. This TCR came from an adult who received the AZD1222 COVID-19 vaccine. The source was peripheral blood, collected 28 days after the second AZD1222 dose. This chain's CDR3 is CASSQDGTGGAETQYF. DNA for the CDR3: TGTGCCAGCAGCCAAGATGGGACAGGGGGCGCAGAGACCCAGTACTTC.